This paragraph covers one T cell receptor (beta chain) sequence. The junction departs from germline at one end; a sequencing error may be responsible. The sample belongs to a study of tumor and adjacent non-tumor tissue in lung cancer. TCRbeta libraries were built with three rounds of nested PCR, modified from ARM-PCR. Each CDR3 protein is one row after TCRdb ran MiXCR on the multiplex PCR reads. The sample records about 48,000 distinct CDR3 sequences, roughly 60% being singletons. The CDR3 has 14 residues. CDR1 is SGHDN, CDR2 FVKESK, per germline. No cell sorting was done before RNA was extracted from the tissue. This non-tumor lung sample came from over 3 cm beyond the tumor edge.

The sequence was collected from a woman in her seventies with non-small cell lung cancer. The sample taken for sequencing was distant non-tumor lung tissue. The V and J genes are TRBV14 and TRBJ1-1, with a weak D call TRBD1 (6 bases). In DNA, the CDR3 is TGTGCCAGCAGCCGATACAGGGAGAACACTGACGCTTTCTTT. Its protein product is CASSRYRENTDAFF.